The 2 T cell receptor beta chains below all came from one sample that was sequenced in a study of T cell responses to AZD1222 COVID-19 vaccine (dated by TCRdb to about 2021). The library was made by the immunoSEQ multiplex PCR assay. TCRdb took this table from immuneACCESS and kept in-frame rearrangements with V and J called. Such tables lack part of the clones; where checked against another copy, unresolved V genes explain under half of the gap, and the rest is unexplained. The sample includes more than 150,000 clones, with 80% to 90% observed a single time. Approximately 0.49% of the sample comes from the top ten. In light of the paper, this sample's time point label describes: baseline before first vaccination. The starting material was peripheral blood, obtained on day 0 of AZD1222 vaccination. The receptors shown here come from an adult in good health.

The V gene is TRBV5-4, the J gene TRBJ2-5, with no clear D. CDR1 is SGHNT and CDR2 is YYREEE in the germline V gene (reference sequence). The CDR3 length is 14 residues. Trimming removed 5 bases at V and 1 base at J, with 12 bases between. CDR3 region: CASRPDIAQETQYF. Written as DNA, the CDR3 is TGTGCCAGCAGACCCGATATTGCCCAAGAGACCCAGTACTTC.

The chain employs TRBV28 and TRBJ1-1; a possible D gene is TRBD1 (6 bases). CDR3 size: 12 residues. Germline CDR1 and CDR2: MDHEN and SYDVKM. V lost 3 bases and J lost 6, with 8 bases in between. The CDR3: CASSFRGAEAFF. The CDR3 region has the DNA TGTGCCAGCAGTTTTAGGGGGGCTGAAGCTTTCTTT.